The T cell receptor beta chain under discussion was sequenced for a study of T-cell memory formation after mild COVID-19. The CDR3 consists of 13 residues. The V gene lost 5 bases and the J gene lost 4 bases, with 10 bases spanning the gap. The germline V gene has CDR1 MNHEY and CDR2 SVGEGT. TCRdb reanalysed the 5' RACE reads using MiXCR and keeps one entry per CDR3 protein. The sample has hundreds of thousands of distinct CDR3 sequences, around 20% seen once. Sequenced sample: PBMCs or a T cell subset sorted from them (not recorded which). This chain connects TRBV6-2 or TRBV6-3 to TRBJ2-3, with D unclear. The source is a man aged 18-30 years who had mild COVID-19 (a few samples of this study predate the infection). Cell type and time point are not known. The CDR3 loop reads CASSPLVSDTQYF. The CDR3 DNA reads as TGTGCCAGCAGTCCTCTAGTCTCAGATACGCAGTATTTT.